This T cell receptor (beta chain) was sequenced in a study of radiotherapy plus CTLA-4 blockade in lung cancer. About the research overall: Objective response rate was over 15%; disease control rate, 25% to 35%.

Assay: immunoSEQ multiplex PCR; the TCRdb copy retains only in-frame clones and omits some. The sample has about 39,000 clones, 75% to 85% seen once. For this clone: Its antigen is as yet unknown.

Alongside CTLA-4 blockade with ipilimumab, patients with chemo-refractory metastatic non-small-cell lung cancer received focal radiation. Findings of the study overall: TCR clones originating in tumors grew in number in blood after radiotherapy plus ipilimumab. Strongest reported response predictors: early blood clone changes and post-radiation interferon-beta.

Trimming took 1 base from V and 4 from J; bases not matched to a gene: 4. Per the germline V gene, CDR1 is LNHNV and CDR2 is YYDKDF (reference sequence). This CDR3 region has 15 residues. The receptor's source is a human donor with non-small cell lung cancer that progressed on radiotherapy plus ipilimumab. This sequence joins TRBV15 and TRBJ2-1; 7 nucleotides align to TRBD2. The source was peripheral blood, collected from a patient treated with radiotherapy plus ipilimumab. In nucleotides, the CDR3 is TGTGCCACCAGCAGAGGGGCGGGGGTGTACAATGAGCAGTTCTTC. Amino acid sequence: CATSRGAGVYNEQFF.